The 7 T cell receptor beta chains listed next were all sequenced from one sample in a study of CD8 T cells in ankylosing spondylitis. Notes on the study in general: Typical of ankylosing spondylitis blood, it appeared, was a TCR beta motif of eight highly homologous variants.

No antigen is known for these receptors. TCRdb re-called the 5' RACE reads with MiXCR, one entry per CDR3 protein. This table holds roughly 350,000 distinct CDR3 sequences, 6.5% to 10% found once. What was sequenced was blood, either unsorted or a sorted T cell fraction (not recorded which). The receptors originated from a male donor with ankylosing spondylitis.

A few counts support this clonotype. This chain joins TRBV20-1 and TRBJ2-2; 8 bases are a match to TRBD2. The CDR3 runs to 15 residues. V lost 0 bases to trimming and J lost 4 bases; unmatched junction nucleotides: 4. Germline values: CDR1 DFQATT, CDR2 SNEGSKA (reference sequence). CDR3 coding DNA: TGCAGTGCTAGAGATAAGCGGGAGTTCACCGGGGAGCTGTTTTTT. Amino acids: CSARDKREFTGELFF.

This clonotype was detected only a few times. DNA of the CDR3: TGCGCCAGCAGCTTCAATCGACTAGCGGGAGGACGCGAGCAGTACTTC. Translation: CASSFNRLAGGREQYF. The chain recombines TRBV5-1 with TRBJ2-7, with TRBD2 matching 13 bases. Germline CDR1 reads SGHRS; CDR2 reads YFSETQ. With 2 bases clipped from V and 6 bases from J, the junction kept 8 bases outside the gene matches. The CDR3 is made up of 16 amino acids.

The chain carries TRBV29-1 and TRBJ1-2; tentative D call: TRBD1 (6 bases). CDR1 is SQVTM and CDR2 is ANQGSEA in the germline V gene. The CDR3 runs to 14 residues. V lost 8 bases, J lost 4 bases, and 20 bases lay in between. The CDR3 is CSSAAGASGYGYTF. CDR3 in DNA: TGCAGCTCCGCCGCGGGGGCATCTGGCTATGGCTACACCTTC.

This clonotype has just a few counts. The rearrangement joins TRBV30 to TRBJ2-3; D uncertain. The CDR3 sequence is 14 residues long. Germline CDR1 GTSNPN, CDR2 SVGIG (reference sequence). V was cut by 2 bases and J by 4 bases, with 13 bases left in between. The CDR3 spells CAWSQRVFADTQYF. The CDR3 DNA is TGTGCCTGGAGTCAAAGGGTCTTTGCAGATACGCAGTATTTT.

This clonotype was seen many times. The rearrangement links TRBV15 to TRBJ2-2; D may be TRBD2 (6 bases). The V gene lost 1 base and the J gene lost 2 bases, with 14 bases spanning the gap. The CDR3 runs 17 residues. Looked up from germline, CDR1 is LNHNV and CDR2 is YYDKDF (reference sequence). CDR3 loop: CATSRGVWGGNTGELFF. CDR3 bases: TGTGCCACCAGCAGAGGGGTTTGGGGAGGTAACACCGGGGAGCTGTTTTTT.

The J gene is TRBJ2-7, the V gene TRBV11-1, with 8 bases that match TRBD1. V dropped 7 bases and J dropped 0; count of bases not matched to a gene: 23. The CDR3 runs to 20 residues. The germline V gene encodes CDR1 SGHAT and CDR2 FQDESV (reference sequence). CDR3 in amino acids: CASTPSPVRTGKNFSYEQYF. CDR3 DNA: TGTGCCAGCACCCCGTCGCCGGTGCGGACAGGGAAAAACTTCTCCTACGAGCAGTACTTC.

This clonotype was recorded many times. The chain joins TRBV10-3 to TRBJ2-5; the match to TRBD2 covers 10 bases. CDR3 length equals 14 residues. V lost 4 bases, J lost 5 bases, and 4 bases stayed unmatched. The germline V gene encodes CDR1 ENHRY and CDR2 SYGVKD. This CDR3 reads CAISAQLAGETQYF. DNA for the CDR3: TGTGCCATCAGTGCCCAACTAGCGGGGGAGACCCAGTACTTC.